This is a list of T cell receptor beta chains from one sample in a study of T cell responses to AZD1222 COVID-19 vaccine. TCRdb's copy holds only in-frame clones and misses some; the assay was immunoSEQ multiplex PCR. The profile shows under 200,000 clones, roughly nine tenths of them singletons. Material: peripheral blood, obtained on day 0 of AZD1222 vaccination. These receptors were taken from an adult in good health. Each CDR3 is given with its conserved first and last residue. The D gene is left open where the match is weak.

j_call	v_call	d_call	cdr3_aa
TRBJ1-1	TRBV28	NA	CASSPGNTEAFF
TRBJ2-3	TRBV15	NA	CATSRDPSSSTDTQYF
TRBJ2-1	TRBV3-1/TRBV3-2	TRBD2	CASSQVLAGDNEQFF
TRBJ2-5	TRBV11-3	TRBD1	CASRGQEKTQYF
TRBJ2-1	TRBV30	NA	CAWSSSYREPRTKQFF
TRBJ2-1	TRBV19	TRBD1	CATGTGANEQFF
TRBJ1-4	TRBV6-5	NA	CASRKLGTNEKLFF
TRBJ1-2	TRBV28	NA	CAIFRAVSYGYTF
TRBJ1-4	TRBV2	NA	CASRESVTAVNEKLFF
TRBJ2-1	TRBV30	NA	CAWRERTEGQFF
TRBJ1-2	TRBV30	NA	CAWSVTGGPRDGYTF
TRBJ1-5	TRBV4-3	NA	CASSQGGDRTHFNQPQHF
TRBJ1-5	TRBV6-2/TRBV6-3	NA	CASSLRSSLLTSQPQHF
TRBJ1-2	TRBV14	NA	CASSQEGGSGRGGYTF
TRBJ1-3	TRBV9	NA	CASSVFRGGGNTIYF
TRBJ2-7	TRBV5-4	TRBD2	CASSLTSGRVYEQYF
TRBJ2-1	TRBV7-3	NA	CASSLQVYNEQFF
TRBJ1-6	TRBV6-5	NA	CASSYTDRPYNSPLHF
TRBJ1-6	TRBV2	TRBD1	CASRGNPGQTSSYNSPLHF
TRBJ1-5	TRBV28	NA	CASQKEYSNQPQHF
TRBJ1-1	TRBV5-4	NA	CASSLRMNTEAFF
TRBJ1-1	TRBV19	TRBD1	CASSIPRGPTEAFF
TRBJ1-1	TRBV20-1	NA	CSASASEAFF
TRBJ2-4	TRBV28	NA	CASSFPRGDIQYF
TRBJ1-2	TRBV9	NA	CASSQSDGYTF
TRBJ1-1	TRBV5-1	TRBD1	CASSADRPTEAFF
TRBJ2-3	TRBV11-2	TRBD2	CASSLASGGADTQYF
TRBJ2-5	TRBV7-6	NA	CASSLVVPPRGAGVRETQYF